The rows below give T cell receptor beta chains drawn from one sample of a study of cytomegalovirus exposure and HLA in healthy donors. Clones were sequenced by immunoSEQ multiplex PCR, and TCRdb holds only the in-frame ones, with some missing. The data hold about 130,000 clones, with over 60% observed a single time. The sequencing input was PBMCs. All receptors come from a woman aged 55-70 years in good health and CMV-seropositive. The CDR3 runs from the conserved cysteine through the conserved F or W. A D gene is named only where the DNA matches it firmly. Not all rows give a size; the values are once, few, many and, for expanded clones, a class.

>TRBJ2-5|-|TRBV2|few
CASSEGRVRETQYF
TGTGCCAGCAGTGAAGGGCGGGTAAGAGAGACCCAGTACTTC
>TRBJ1-6|TRBD1|TRBV7-2|-
CASSEDRANSPLHF
TGTGCCAGCAGCGAGGACAGGGCAAATTCACCCCTCCACTTT
>TRBJ1-6|-|TRBV7-2|-
CASSLLSFGGQDSPLHF
TGTGCCAGCAGCTTATTATCCTTCGGGGGGCAGGATTCACCCCTCCACTTT
>TRBJ2-3|-|TRBV2|-
CASSESRATQYF
TGTGCCAGCAGTGAATCCCGAGCGACGCAGTATTTT
>TRBJ1-5|-|TRBV28|-
CASSHREFQPQHF
TGTGCCAGCAGTCACAGGGAGTTTCAGCCCCAGCATTTT
>TRBJ2-1|-|TRBV7-3|-
CASSSQGTEQFF
TGTGCCAGCAGCTCACAGGGAACTGAGCAGTTCTTC
>TRBJ1-4|TRBD1|TRBV6-5|-
CASSYYRGRNEKLFF
TGTGCCAGCAGTTACTACAGGGGTAGAAATGAAAAACTGTTTTTT
>TRBJ1-4|-|TRBV4-2|few
CASSQDLGRPEKLFF
TGTGCCAGCAGCCAAGATTTGGGGCGGCCAGAAAAACTGTTTTTT
>TRBJ1-1|TRBD1|TRBV7-2|-
CASSQAGQGRTEAFF
TGTGCCAGCAGCCAGGCGGGACAGGGACGCACTGAAGCTTTCTTT
>TRBJ2-2|-|TRBV6-6|-
CASSSPDRAGELFF
TGTGCCAGCAGTTCGCCGGACAGAGCCGGGGAGCTGTTTTTT
>TRBJ2-7|-|TRBV14|-
CASSRISGLEDEQYF
TGTGCCAGCAGCCGTATCAGCGGACTTGAGGACGAGCAGTACTTC
>TRBJ2-1|TRBD1|TRBV7-2|-
CASSLEGQGYNEQFF
TGTGCCAGCAGCTTAGAAGGACAGGGATACAATGAGCAGTTCTTC
>TRBJ2-3|TRBD2|TRBV4-1|-
CASSQGPAGGDTQYF
TGCGCCAGCAGCCAAGGTCCAGCGGGGGGTGATACGCAGTATTTT